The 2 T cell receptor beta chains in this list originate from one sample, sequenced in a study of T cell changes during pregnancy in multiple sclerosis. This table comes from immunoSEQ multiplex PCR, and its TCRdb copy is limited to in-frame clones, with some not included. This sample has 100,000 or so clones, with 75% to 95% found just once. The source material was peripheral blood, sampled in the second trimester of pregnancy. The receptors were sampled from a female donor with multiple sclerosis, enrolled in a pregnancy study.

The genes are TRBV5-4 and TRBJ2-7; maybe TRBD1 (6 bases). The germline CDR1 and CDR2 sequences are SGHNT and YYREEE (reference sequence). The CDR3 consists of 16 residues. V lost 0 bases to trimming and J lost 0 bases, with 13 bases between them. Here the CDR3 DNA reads TGTGCCAGCAGCTTGGATCCGACAGGCATCTCCTACGAGCAGTACTTC. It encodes CASSLDPTGISYEQYF.

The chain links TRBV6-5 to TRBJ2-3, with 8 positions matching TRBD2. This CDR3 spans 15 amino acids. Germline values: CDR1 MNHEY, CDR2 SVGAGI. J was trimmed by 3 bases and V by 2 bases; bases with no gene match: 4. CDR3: CASSYRGGATDTQYF. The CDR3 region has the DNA TGTGCCAGCAGTTACCGGGGGGGTGCAACAGATACGCAGTATTTT.